Described below is a single T cell receptor (beta chain) sequence and its context. No antigen is known for it. This specimen belongs to a study of PD-L1 blockade in urothelial cancer. Study results and limitations: TCR clonality was measured in pretreatment peripheral blood. Clonality below the median predicted better survival.

With 4 bases removed from V and 7 bases from J, the gap between germline ends came to 7 bases. CDR1 and CDR2 (germline): SQVTM, ANQGSEA. CDR3 length: 11 residues. Time point specified: pretreatment peripheral blood. TCRdb keeps only in-frame clones here, not all; method: immunoSEQ multiplex PCR. This table has roughly 90,000 clones, more than 70% appearing once. The source material was PBMCs, sampled around atezolizumab (anti-PD-L1) treatment. V gene TRBV29-1 combines with J gene TRBJ1-4; D not resolved. This TCR derives from a woman of 80 years or more with urothelial cancer. This CDR3 is CSVVTFEKLFF. DNA for the CDR3: TGCAGCGTTGTAACTTTTGAAAAACTGTTTTTT.